This TCR beta chain was captured by sequencing in a study of cytomegalovirus exposure and HLA in healthy donors. Study findings and constraints: It was reported that the classifier diagnosed cytomegalovirus status with high specificity and sensitivity in both the original and validation cohorts. In most subjects, TCR beta sequences reportedly gave accurate predictions of HLA-A and HLA-B alleles. An observed cluster of highly shared sequence variants was recorded as a likely sequencing artifact.

The CDR3 runs to 15 residues. Trimming cost V 5 bases and J 5 bases, with 14 bases left between them. From germline, CDR1 is SGHNT and CDR2 YYREEE (reference sequence). This clone was observed a single time. As yet, its antigen is unknown. Primers for the PCR totalled 60 Vbeta and 13 Jbeta. Assay: immunoSEQ multiplex PCR; the TCRdb copy retains only in-frame clones and omits some. The table has about 89,000 clones, 55% to 65% seen once. The origin of this receptor is a human donor in good health. The material sequenced was PBMCs. The J gene is TRBJ1-6, the V gene TRBV5-4; a weak D match, TRBD1 (5 bases). The DNA for the CDR3 is TGTGCCAGCAGTCCCACAGGAAACGATAATTCACCCCTCCACTTT. Encoded protein: CASSPTGNDNSPLHF. The full variable domain, its missing parts supplied by reference TRBV5-4 and TRBJ1-6, is ETGVTQSPTHLIKTRGQQVTLRCSSQSGHNTVSWYQQALGQGPQFIFQYYREEENGRGNFPPRFSGLQFPNYSSELNVNALELDDSALYLCASSPTGNDNSPLHFGNGTRLTVT.